This TCR beta chain was identified during a study of early T cells in non-severe SARS-CoV-2 infection. Overall study: Sequenced bulk RNA came from whole blood that was unsorted, and chains were unpaired.

The TCR library protocol attached unique molecular identifiers to the individual cDNA molecules. TCRdb itself ran the 5' RACE reads through MiXCR, one entry per CDR3 protein. Among tens of thousands of distinct CDR3 sequences listed, more than 13% were seen once. Overall study findings and caveats: Reliance on VDJdb matching favored anti-spike CD8 responses; private and CD4 specificities were missed.

This clonotype was seen ten or more times. The antigen is undetermined. This CDR3 spans 14 amino acids. CDR1 and CDR2 from the germline V gene are MNHEY and SVGEGT. Trimming removed 4 bases from V and 0 bases from J, with 4 bases in between. The specimen was whole blood. This TCR was sampled from an adult who was a healthcare worker with PCR-confirmed SARS-CoV-2 infection or an uninfected control (not recorded which). J is TRBJ2-6 and V is TRBV6-2 or TRBV6-3, with D hard to call. CDR3 sequence (DNA): TGTGCCAGCAGTTGGCACTCTGGGGCCAACGTCCTGACTTTC. Its protein product is CASSWHSGANVLTF.